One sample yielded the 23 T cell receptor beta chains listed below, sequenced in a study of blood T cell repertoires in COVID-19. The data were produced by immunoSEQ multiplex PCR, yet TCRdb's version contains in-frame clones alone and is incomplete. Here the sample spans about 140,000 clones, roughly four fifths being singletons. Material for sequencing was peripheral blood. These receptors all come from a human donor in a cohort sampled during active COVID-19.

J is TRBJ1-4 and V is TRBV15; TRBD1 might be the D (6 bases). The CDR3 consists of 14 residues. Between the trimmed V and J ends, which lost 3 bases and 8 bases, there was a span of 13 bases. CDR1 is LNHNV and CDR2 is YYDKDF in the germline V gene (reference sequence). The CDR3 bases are TGTGCCACCAGCAGCAACAGGGTTTCAGAAAAACTGTTTTTT. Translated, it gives CATSSNRVSEKLFF.

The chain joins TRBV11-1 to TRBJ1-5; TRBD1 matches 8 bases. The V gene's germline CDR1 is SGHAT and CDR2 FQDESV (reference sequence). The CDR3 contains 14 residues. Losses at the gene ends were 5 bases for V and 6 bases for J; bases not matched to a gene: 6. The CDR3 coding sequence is TGTGCCAGCAGCGCTACAGACAGGGGTCAGCCCCAGCATTTT. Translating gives CASSATDRGQPQHF.

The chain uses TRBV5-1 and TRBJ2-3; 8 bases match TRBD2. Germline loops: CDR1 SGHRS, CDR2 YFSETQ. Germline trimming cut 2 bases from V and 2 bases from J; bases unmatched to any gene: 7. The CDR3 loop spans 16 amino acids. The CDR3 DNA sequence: TGCGCCAGCAGCTTAGCGGGGGAAAAATCCACAGATACGCAGTATTTT. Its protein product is CASSLAGEKSTDTQYF.

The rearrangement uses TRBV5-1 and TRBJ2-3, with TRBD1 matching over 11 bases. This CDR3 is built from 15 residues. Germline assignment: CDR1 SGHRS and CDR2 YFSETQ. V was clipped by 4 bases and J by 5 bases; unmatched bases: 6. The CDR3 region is CASSNGQGAKDTQYF. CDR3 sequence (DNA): TGCGCCAGCAGCAACGGACAGGGGGCCAAAGATACGCAGTATTTT.

As DNA, the CDR3 is TGCAGTGCTCGTGGGGGGCGCGAGCAGTACTTC. Translating it yields CSARGGREQYF. The chain is built from TRBV20-1 and TRBJ2-7; D assignment may be TRBD1 or TRBD2 (6 bases each). Germline CDR1 is DFQATT and CDR2 is SNEGSKA (reference sequence). CDR3 length: 11 amino acids. Between the trimmed V and J ends, which lost 5 bases and 6 bases, there was a span of 11 bases.

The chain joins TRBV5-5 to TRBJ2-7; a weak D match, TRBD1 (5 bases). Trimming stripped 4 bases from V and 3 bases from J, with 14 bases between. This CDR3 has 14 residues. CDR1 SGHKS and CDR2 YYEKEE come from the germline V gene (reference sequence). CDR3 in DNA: TGTGCCAGCAGCCCCCGGACACGGCTCTACGAGCAGTACTTC. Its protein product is CASSPRTRLYEQYF. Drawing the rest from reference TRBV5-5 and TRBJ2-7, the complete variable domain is DAGVTQSPTHLIKTRGQQVTLRCSPISGHKSVSWYQQVLGQGPQFIFQYYEKEERGRGNFPDRFSARQFPNYSSELNVNALLLGDSALYLCASSPRTRLYEQYFGPGTRLTVT.

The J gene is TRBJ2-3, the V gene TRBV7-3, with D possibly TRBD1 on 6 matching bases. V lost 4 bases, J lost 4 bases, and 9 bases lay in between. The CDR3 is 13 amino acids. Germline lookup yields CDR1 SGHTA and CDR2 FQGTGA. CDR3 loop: CASSSNRADTQYF. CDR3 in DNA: TGTGCCAGCAGCTCGAACAGGGCAGATACGCAGTATTTT.

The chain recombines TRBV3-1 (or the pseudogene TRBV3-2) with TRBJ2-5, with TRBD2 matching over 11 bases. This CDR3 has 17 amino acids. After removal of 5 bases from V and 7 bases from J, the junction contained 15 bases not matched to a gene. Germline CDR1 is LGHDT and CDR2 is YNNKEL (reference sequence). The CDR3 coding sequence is TGTGCCAGCAGCAAACGTGGGCTAGCGGGGGGAGACGGGACCCAGTACTTC. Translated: CASSKRGLAGGDGTQYF.

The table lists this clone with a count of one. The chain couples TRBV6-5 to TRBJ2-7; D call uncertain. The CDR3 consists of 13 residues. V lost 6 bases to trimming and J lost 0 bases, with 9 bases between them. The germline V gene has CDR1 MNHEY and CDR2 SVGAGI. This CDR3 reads CASRPGSSYEQYF. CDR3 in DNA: TGTGCCAGCAGGCCAGGAAGCTCCTACGAGCAGTACTTC.

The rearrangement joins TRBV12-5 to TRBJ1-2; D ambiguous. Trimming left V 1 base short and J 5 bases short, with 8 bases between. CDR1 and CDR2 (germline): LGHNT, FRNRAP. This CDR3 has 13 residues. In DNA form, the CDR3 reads TGTGCTAGTGGTTTGGAGTCCAGATATGGCTACACCTTC. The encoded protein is CASGLESRYGYTF.

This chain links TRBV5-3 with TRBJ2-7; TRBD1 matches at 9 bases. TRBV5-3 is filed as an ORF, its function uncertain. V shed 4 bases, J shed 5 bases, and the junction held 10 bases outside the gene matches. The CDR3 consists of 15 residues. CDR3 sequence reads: CARSVPTGGWNEQYF. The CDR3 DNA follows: TGTGCCAGAAGCGTCCCGACAGGGGGTTGGAACGAGCAGTACTTC.

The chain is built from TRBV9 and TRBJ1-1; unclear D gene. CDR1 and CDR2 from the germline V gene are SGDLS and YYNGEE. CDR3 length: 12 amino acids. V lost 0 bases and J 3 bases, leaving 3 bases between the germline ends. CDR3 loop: CASSVGHTEAFF. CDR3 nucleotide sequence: TGTGCCAGCAGCGTAGGGCACACTGAAGCTTTCTTT.

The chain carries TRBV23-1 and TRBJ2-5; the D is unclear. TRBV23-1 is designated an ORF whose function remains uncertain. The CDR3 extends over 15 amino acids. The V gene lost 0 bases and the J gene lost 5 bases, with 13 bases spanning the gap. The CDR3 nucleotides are TGCGCCAGCAGTCAATCGAGGCCTAGATCGGAGACCCAGTACTTC. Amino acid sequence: CASSQSRPRSETQYF.

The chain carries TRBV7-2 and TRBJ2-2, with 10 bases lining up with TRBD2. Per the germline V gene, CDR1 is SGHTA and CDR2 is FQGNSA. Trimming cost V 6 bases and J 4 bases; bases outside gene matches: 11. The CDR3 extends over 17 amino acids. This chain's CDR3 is CASRGSGGIGITGELFF. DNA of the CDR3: TGTGCCAGCAGAGGTAGCGGGGGGATAGGGATCACCGGGGAGCTGTTTTTT. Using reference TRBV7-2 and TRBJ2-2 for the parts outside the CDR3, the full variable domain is GAGVSQSPSNKVTEKGKDVELRCDPISGHTALYWYRQSLGQGLEFLIYFQGNSAPDKSGLPSDRFSAERTGGSVSTLTIQRTQQEDSAVYLCASRGSGGIGITGELFFGEGSRLTVL.

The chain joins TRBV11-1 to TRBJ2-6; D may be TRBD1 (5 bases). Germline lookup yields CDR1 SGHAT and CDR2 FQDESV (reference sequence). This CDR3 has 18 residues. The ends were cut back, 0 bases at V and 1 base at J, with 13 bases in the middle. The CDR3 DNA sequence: TGTGCCAGCAGCTTAGCGTGGCAGGGCCGATCTGGGGCCAACGTCCTGACTTTC. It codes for CASSLAWQGRSGANVLTF. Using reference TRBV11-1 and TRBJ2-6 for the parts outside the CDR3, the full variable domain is EAEVAQSPRYKITEKSQAVAFWCDPISGHATLYWYRQILGQGPELLVQFQDESVVDDSQLPKDRFSAERLKGVDSTLKIQPAELGDSAMYLCASSLAWQGRSGANVLTFGAGSRLTVL.

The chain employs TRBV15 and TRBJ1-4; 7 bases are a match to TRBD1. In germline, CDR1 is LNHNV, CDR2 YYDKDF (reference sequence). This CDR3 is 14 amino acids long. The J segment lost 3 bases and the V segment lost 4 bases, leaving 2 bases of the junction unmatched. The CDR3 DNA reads TGTGCCACCAGCACGGGACAGCCTAATGAAAAACTGTTTTTT. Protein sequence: CATSTGQPNEKLFF.

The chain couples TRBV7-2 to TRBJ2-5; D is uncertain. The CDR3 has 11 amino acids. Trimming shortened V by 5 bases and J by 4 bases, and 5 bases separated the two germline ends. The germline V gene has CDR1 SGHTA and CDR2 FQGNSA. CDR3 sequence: CASSPLETQYF. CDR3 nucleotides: TGTGCCAGCAGCCCTTTAGAGACCCAGTACTTC.

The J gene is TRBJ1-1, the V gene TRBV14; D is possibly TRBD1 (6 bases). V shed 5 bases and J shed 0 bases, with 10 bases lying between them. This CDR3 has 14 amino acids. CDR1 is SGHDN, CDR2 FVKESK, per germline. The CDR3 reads CASSGQPLNTEAFF. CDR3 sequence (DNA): TGTGCCAGCAGCGGACAGCCTCTGAACACTGAAGCTTTCTTT.

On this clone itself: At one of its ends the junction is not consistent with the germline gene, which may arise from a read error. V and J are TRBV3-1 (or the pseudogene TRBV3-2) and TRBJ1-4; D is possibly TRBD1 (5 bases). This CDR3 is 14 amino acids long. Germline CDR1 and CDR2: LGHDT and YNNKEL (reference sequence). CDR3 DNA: TGTGCCAGCAGGGTACAGGTATCTAAGGAAAAACTGTTTTTT. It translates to CASRVQVSKEKLFF.

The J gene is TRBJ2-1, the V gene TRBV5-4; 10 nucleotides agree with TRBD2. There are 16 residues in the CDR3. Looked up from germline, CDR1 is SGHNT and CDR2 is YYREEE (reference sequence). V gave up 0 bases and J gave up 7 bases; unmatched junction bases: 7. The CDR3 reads CASSLASGGLGNEQFF. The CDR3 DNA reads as TGTGCCAGCAGCTTGGCTAGCGGGGGCCTCGGGAATGAGCAGTTCTTC.

CDR3 in DNA: TGTGCCAGCAGGGGGGGAGGGGTCGGTGGTGAGCAGTTCTTC. Translation: CASRGGGVGGEQFF. The chain has TRBV6-5 and TRBJ2-1; 7 bases fit TRBD2. This CDR3 spans 14 amino acids. After removal of 6 bases from V and 9 bases from J, the junction contained 11 bases not matched to a gene. Germline CDR1 MNHEY, CDR2 SVGAGI.

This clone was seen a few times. CDR3 in DNA: TGCGCCAGCAGCTTGGCCGAAGGCGGTACAAGCTACGAGCAGTACTTC. The encoded protein is CASSLAEGGTSYEQYF. The V and J genes are TRBV5-1 and TRBJ2-7; D gene unclear. V was trimmed by 0 bases and J by 3 bases, leaving 16 bases between them. The length of the CDR3 is 16 residues. Germline V gene data show CDR1 as SGHRS and CDR2 as YFSETQ. Combining the CDR3 with reference TRBV5-1 and TRBJ2-7 gives the whole variable domain KAGVTQTPRYLIKTRGQQVTLSCSPISGHRSVSWYQQTPGQGLQFLFEYFSETQRNKGNFPGRFSGRQFSNSRSEMNVSTLELGDSALYLCASSLAEGGTSYEQYFGPGTRLTVT.

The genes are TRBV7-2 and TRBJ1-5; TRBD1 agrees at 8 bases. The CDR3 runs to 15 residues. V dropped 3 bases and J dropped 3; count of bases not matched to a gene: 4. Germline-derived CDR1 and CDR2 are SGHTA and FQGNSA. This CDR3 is CASSFLTGDNQPQHF. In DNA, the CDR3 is TGTGCCAGCAGCTTTCTGACAGGGGACAATCAGCCCCAGCATTTT.